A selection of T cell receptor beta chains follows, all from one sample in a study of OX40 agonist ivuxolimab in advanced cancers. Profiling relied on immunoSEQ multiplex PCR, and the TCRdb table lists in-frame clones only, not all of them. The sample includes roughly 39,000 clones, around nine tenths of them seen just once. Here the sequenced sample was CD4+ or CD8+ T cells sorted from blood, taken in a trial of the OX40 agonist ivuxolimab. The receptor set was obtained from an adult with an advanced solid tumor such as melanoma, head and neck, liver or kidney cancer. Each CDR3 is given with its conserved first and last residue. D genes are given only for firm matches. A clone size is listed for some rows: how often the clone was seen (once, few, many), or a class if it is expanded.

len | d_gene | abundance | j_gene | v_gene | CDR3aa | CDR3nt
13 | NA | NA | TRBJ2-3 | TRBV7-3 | CASSSNAAGPTYF | TGTGCCAGCAGCTCCAACGCAGCGGGCCCAACTTATTTT
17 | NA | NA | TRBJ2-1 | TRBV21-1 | CASSTTSGRAQEHEQFF | TGTGCCAGCAGCACCACTAGCGGGAGGGCACAAGAACATGAGCAGTTCTTC
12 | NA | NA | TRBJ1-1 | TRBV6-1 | CASSERKVRAFF | TGTGCCAGCAGTGAACGGAAGGTTAGGGCTTTCTTT
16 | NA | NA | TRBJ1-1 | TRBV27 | CASSLWVGAANTEAFF | TGTGCCAGCAGTTTATGGGTAGGGGCGGCGAACACTGAAGCTTTCTTT
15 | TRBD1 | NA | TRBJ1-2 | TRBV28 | CASSLPRTGVGGYTF | TGTGCCAGCAGTTTGCCCCGGACAGGGGTCGGTGGCTACACCTTC
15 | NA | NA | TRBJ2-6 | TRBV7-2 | CASNVGGGGANVLTF | TGTGCCAGCAACGTGGGGGGAGGTGGGGCCAACGTCCTGACTTTC
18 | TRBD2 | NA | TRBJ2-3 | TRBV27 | CASSRQSIAGGNTDTQYF | TGTGCCAGCAGCCGCCAATCCATCGCGGGAGGGAACACAGATACGCAGTATTTT
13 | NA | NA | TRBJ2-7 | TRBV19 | CASSRGRGYEQYF | TGTGCCAGTAGTAGGGGCAGGGGTTACGAGCAGTACTTC
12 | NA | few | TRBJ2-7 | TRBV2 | CASSGQFYEQYF | TGTGCCAGCAGTGGTCAGTTCTACGAGCAGTACTTC
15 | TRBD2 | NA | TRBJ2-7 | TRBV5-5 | CASSPRLAGGYEQYF | TGTGCCAGCAGCCCTCGACTAGCGGGAGGCTACGAGCAGTACTTC
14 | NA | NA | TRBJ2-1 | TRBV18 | CASSYYGAHNEQFF | TGTGCCAGCTCTTATTACGGGGCCCACAATGAGCAGTTCTTC
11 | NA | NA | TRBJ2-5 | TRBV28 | CASSLVETQYF | TGTGCCAGCAGTTTGGTAGAGACCCAGTACTTC